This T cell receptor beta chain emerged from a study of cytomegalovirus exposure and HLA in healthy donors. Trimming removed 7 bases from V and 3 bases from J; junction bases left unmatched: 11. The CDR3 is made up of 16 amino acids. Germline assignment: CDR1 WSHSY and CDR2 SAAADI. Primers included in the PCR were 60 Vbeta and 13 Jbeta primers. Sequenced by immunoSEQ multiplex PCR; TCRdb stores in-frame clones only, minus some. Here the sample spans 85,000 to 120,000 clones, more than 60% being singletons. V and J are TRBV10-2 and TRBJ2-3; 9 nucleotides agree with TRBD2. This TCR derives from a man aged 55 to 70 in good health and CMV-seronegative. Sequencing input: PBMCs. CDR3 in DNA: TGCGCCAGCATATTCGAAGGTAGCGGGGGAACAGATACGCAGTATTTT. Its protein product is CASIFEGSGGTDTQYF.